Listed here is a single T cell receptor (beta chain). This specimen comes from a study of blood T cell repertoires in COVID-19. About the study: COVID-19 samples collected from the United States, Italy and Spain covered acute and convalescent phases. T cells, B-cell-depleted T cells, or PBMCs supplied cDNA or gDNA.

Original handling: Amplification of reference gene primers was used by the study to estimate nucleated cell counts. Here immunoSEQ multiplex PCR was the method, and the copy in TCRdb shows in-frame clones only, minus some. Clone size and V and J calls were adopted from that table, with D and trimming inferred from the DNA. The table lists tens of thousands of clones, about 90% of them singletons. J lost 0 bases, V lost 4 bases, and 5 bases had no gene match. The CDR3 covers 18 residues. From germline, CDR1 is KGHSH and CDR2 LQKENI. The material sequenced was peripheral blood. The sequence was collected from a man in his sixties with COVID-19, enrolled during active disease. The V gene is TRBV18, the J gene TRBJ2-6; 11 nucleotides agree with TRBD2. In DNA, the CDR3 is TGTGCCAGCTCACTCATGACTAGCGGGGTCTCTGGGGCCAACGTCCTGACTTTC. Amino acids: CASSLMTSGVSGANVLTF.